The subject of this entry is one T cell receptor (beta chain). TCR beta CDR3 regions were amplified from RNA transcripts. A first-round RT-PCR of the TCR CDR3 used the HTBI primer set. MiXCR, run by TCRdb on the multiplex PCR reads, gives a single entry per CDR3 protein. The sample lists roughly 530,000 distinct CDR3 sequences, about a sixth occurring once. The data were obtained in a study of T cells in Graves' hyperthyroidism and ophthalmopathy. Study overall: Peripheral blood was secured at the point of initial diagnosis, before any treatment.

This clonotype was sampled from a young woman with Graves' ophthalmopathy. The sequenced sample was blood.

This CDR3 is CASSTGQSYGYTF. In DNA, the CDR3 is TGCGCCAGCAGCACTGGACAGAGCTATGGCTACACCTTC. The chain has TRBV5-1 and TRBJ1-2; D might be TRBD1 (6 bases). CDR3 size: 13 residues. Per the germline V gene, CDR1 is SGHRS and CDR2 is YFSETQ. Trimming removed 4 bases from V and 4 bases from J, with 11 bases in between. Full variable domain (outside the CDR3, taken from reference TRBV5-1 and TRBJ1-2): KAGVTQTPRYLIKTRGQQVTLSCSPISGHRSVSWYQQTPGQGLQFLFEYFSETQRNKGNFPGRFSGRQFSNSRSEMNVSTLELGDSALYLCASSTGQSYGYTFGSGTRLTVV.